The next 18 T cell receptor beta chains were all read from a single sample in a study of T cells in Graves' hyperthyroidism and ophthalmopathy (dated by TCRdb to about 2019). Receptor amplification or capture employed multiplex PCR. The sequencer listed for this sample is Illumina HiSeq 2000. The TCR beta CDR3 regions were amplified from the RNA transcripts. For the first round of RT-PCR on the TCR CDR3, the HTBI primer set was used together with the Qiagen OneStep RT-PCR kit. The public sequencing data were trimmed at Q25 with fastp and processed into clonotypes with MiXCR by TCRdb, which kept only in-frame beta chains. Every entry covers one CDR3 protein and lists the most common genes and DNA from its rows. The sample contains hundreds of thousands of distinct CDR3 sequences, 16% of them found a single time. About 20% of the sample lies in the top ten. Source material: blood. These receptors originate from a woman aged 18-29 years with Graves' hyperthyroidism.

This rearrangement joins TRBV5-1 to TRBJ2-5; the match to TRBD1 covers 7 bases. The V gene end was trimmed by 4 bases and the J gene end by 2 bases; junction bases not matched to a gene: 17. The CDR3 is made up of 18 amino acids. In germline, CDR1 is SGHRS, CDR2 YFSETQ. The CDR3 is CASSIGPWDSPAQETQYF. CDR3 DNA sequence: TGCGCCAGCAGCATTGGGCCGTGGGACAGCCCAGCGCAAGAGACCCAGTACTTC.

This clonotype was observed many times. This chain uses TRBV3-1 with TRBJ2-5, with D unresolved. With 10 bases removed from V and 2 bases from J, the gap between germline ends came to 14 bases. CDR1 and CDR2 (germline): LGHDT, YNNKEL (reference sequence). This CDR3 has 13 residues. The CDR3 protein is CATSGYRQETQYF. CDR3 DNA sequence: TGTGCCACTTCTGGGTACAGACAAGAGACCCAGTACTTC.

This clonotype was seen at least ten times. CDR3 DNA: TGTGCTACAACCAAGGGGGCGCAGGACCCGGGTGAAAAACTGTTTTTT. Amino acids: CATTKGAQDPGEKLFF. The genes are TRBV28 and TRBJ1-4, with 7 bases matching TRBD1. The CDR3 contains 16 residues. CDR1 MDHEN and CDR2 SYDVKM come from the germline V gene.

The rearrangement uses TRBV20-1 and TRBJ2-7; D not certain. Trimming removed 6 bases from V and 2 bases from J, with 20 bases in between. CDR3 length equals 15 residues. Germline CDR1 DFQATT, CDR2 SNEGSKA (reference sequence). The CDR3 nucleotides are TGCAGTGCGGAACCAGGAAAGCGTAGGACCTACGAGCAGTACTTC. Its translation: CSAEPGKRRTYEQYF.

About this clonotype: Lacking the conserved final phenylalanine or tryptophan, this CDR3 likely reflects a read error. The rearrangement joins TRBV12-3 or TRBV12-4 to TRBJ2-7; D is unresolved. The tail of the sequence fits TRBJ2-1 better, so the J call may be wrong. The CDR3 consists of 11 residues. CDR3: CASSTKYEQFL. CDR3 bases: TGTGCCAGCAGTACTAAGTACGAGCAGTTCCTC.

The chain combines TRBV15 with TRBJ1-5; D not certain. CDR1 LNHNV and CDR2 YYDKDF come from the germline V gene (reference sequence). V lost 0 bases and J 0 bases, leaving 12 bases between the germline ends. This CDR3 contains 17 residues. The CDR3 coding sequence is TGTGCCACCAGCAGAGATCCGCACAGCTTTAGCAATCAGCCCCAGCATTTT. Its protein is CATSRDPHSFSNQPQHF.

A few counts support this clonotype. The J gene is TRBJ1-1, the V gene TRBV6-1, with 9 bases aligning to TRBD1. V gave up 6 bases and J gave up 0 bases; unmatched junction bases: 5. Germline lookup yields CDR1 MNHNS and CDR2 SASEGT. The CDR3 has 15 residues. CDR3 region: CASSMGQGMNTEAFF. Written as DNA, the CDR3 is TGTGCCAGCAGCATGGGACAGGGAATGAACACTGAAGCTTTCTTT.

This clonotype has at least ten counts. This chain links TRBV6-5 with TRBJ2-7, with 9 bases lining up with TRBD1. This CDR3 has 14 amino acids. The germline V gene has CDR1 MNHEY and CDR2 SVGAGI. V dropped 2 bases and J dropped 3; count of bases not matched to a gene: 2. CDR3 protein: CASSYAGQGYEQYF. CDR3 coding DNA: TGTGCCAGCAGTTACGCGGGACAGGGCTACGAGCAGTACTTC.

This clonotype was picked up many times. The CDR3 sequence is CASRPGGGNYGYTF. The CDR3 DNA reads TGTGCCAGCAGACCGGGAGGGGGTAACTATGGCTACACCTTC. This sequence joins TRBV12-3 or TRBV12-4 and TRBJ1-2; possible D gene TRBD1, 6 bases. V dropped 6 bases and J dropped 1 base, with 12 bases sitting between them. The CDR3 contains 14 residues.

The V gene is TRBV25-1, the J gene TRBJ1-6; possibly TRBD1 for D (5 bases). Trimming took 2 bases from V and 7 from J, leaving 15 bases between them. The CDR3 sequence is 16 residues long. The germline gives CDR1 MGHDK, CDR2 SYGVNS. For the CDR3, the DNA is TGTGCCAGCAGTGAAGGCGCCGGGACCGGAAATTCACCCCTCCACTTT. Translating it yields CASSEGAGTGNSPLHF. Based on the CDR3 plus reference TRBV25-1 and TRBJ1-6, the full variable domain is EADIYQTPRYLVIGTGKKITLECSQTMGHDKMYWYQQDPGMELHLIHYSYGVNSTEKGDLSSESTVSRIRTEHFPLTLESARPSHTSQYLCASSEGAGTGNSPLHFGNGTRLTVT.

Many counts were recorded for this clonotype. The CDR3, as DNA: TGTGCCAGCAGCTTTCTAGATACGCAGTATTTT. This sequence encodes CASSFLDTQYF. This chain joins TRBV7-2 and TRBJ2-3, with D uncertain. V lost 3 bases and J 5 bases, leaving 3 bases between the germline ends. The CDR3 loop spans 11 amino acids. Germline CDR1 and CDR2: SGHTA and FQGNSA. The variable domain in full, completed from reference TRBV7-2 and TRBJ2-3, reads GAGVSQSPSNKVTEKGKDVELRCDPISGHTALYWYRQSLGQGLEFLIYFQGNSAPDKSGLPSDRFSAERTGGSVSTLTIQRTQQEDSAVYLCASSFLDTQYFGPGTRLTVL.

This clonotype was picked up many times. The chain has TRBV12-3 or TRBV12-4 and TRBJ1-1, with a weak D call TRBD1 (6 bases). V was shortened by 3 bases and J by 0 bases, with 11 bases between the two germline ends. CDR3 size: 15 residues. The CDR3 is CASSFLQGLNTEAFF. Written as DNA, the CDR3 is TGTGCCAGCAGTTTCCTACAGGGCCTGAACACTGAAGCTTTCTTT.

This clonotype was recorded many times. The rearrangement uses TRBV28 and TRBJ2-7; D may match TRBD1 or TRBD2 (6 bases each). V was shortened by 5 bases and J by 3 bases, with 23 bases between the two germline ends. The CDR3 sequence is 17 residues long. Germline lookup yields CDR1 MDHEN and CDR2 SYDVKM. DNA for the CDR3: TGTGCCAGCAGTAGGAGGGGTTCCGGACAGCTAAACTACGAGCAGTACTTC. As protein: CASSRRGSGQLNYEQYF.

The table lists this clonotype with many counts. The V call is TRBV30, the J call TRBJ2-1; the match to TRBD2 covers 11 bases. The V gene end was trimmed by 1 base and the J gene end by 11 bases; junction bases not matched to a gene: 10. The V gene's germline CDR1 is GTSNPN and CDR2 SVGIG (reference sequence). The CDR3 is 15 residues long. The CDR3 bases are TGTGCCTGGAGTGCCGGACTAGCGGGTGGTGCTAAGCAGTTCTTC. The encoded protein is CAWSAGLAGGAKQFF.

Many counts were recorded for this clonotype. This sequence joins TRBV19 and TRBJ2-3; TRBD2 matches at 10 bases. From germline, CDR1 is LNHDA and CDR2 SQIVND (reference sequence). V dropped 9 bases and J dropped 4; count of bases not matched to a gene: 7. This CDR3 region has 14 residues. Here the CDR3 reads CASSSGLAADTQYF. The CDR3 region has the DNA TGTGCCAGCAGCTCCGGACTAGCGGCAGATACGCAGTATTTT.

This clonotype was detected a few times. The chain employs TRBV10-3 and TRBJ2-7; D is unresolved. V lost 4 bases to trimming and J lost 5 bases, with 9 bases between them. CDR3 length: 12 residues. Germline lookup yields CDR1 ENHRY and CDR2 SYGVKD. The CDR3 coding sequence is TGTGCCATCAGTGTGTCCGAACACGAGCAGTACTTC. Translation gives CAISVSEHEQYF.

V and J are TRBV12-3 or TRBV12-4 and TRBJ2-2; D gene unclear. The CDR3 contains 13 residues. Trimming cost V 5 bases and J 7 bases, with 11 bases left between them. As DNA, the CDR3 is TGTGCCAGCAGTCCCCTGACGTACGGGGAGCTGTTTTTT. As protein: CASSPLTYGELFF.

This chain links TRBV2 with TRBJ2-5; 12 bases are a match to TRBD1. The CDR3 runs to 13 residues. Germline V lookup: CDR1 SNHLY, CDR2 FYNNEI. V lost 9 bases and J lost 5; bases outside the gene matches: 4. The CDR3 spells CASTGTGGETQYF. CDR3 nucleotides: TGTGCCAGTACCGGGACAGGGGGCGAGACCCAGTACTTC.